This TCR beta chain was obtained from a study of T cells in localized non-small cell lung cancer. Sequenced by immunoSEQ multiplex PCR; TCRdb stores in-frame clones only, minus some. Found here are under 75,000 clones, 80% to 90% of them singletons; the top ten hold about a fifth. The CDR3 loop spans 17 amino acids. Trimming cost V 6 bases and J 0 bases; bases outside gene matches: 11. Germline V gene lookup returns CDR1 KGHSH and CDR2 LQKENI. The sample holds one count of this clone. The specimen was peripheral blood, collected before any cancer treatment. J is TRBJ2-3 and V is TRBV18; 8 nucleotides match TRBD2. This clonotype was obtained from a male donor at least 60 years old with stage III squamous cell lung carcinoma. The CDR3 sequence is CASSSRGAGVSTDTQYF. The CDR3 DNA sequence: TGTGCCAGCTCCTCCAGGGGAGCGGGGGTGAGCACAGATACGCAGTATTTT.